This T cell receptor beta chain stems from a study of blood T cell repertoires in COVID-19. Study-level information: Some COVID-19 samples were acute and others convalescent; all came from the United States, Italy and Spain.

In the source study's methods: Counts of nucleated cells, estimated from reference gene primer amplification, were obtained. TCRdb keeps only in-frame clones here, not all; method: immunoSEQ multiplex PCR. From that table come the V and J calls and clone size; the DNA was used to work out D and trimming. The sample records 100,000 to 150,000 clones, around nine tenths being singletons. This CDR3 has 19 residues. In germline, CDR1 is LGHDT, CDR2 YNNKEL (reference sequence). After removal of 0 bases from V and 5 bases from J, the junction contained 11 bases not matched to a gene. Specimen: peripheral blood. V is TRBV3-1 (or the pseudogene TRBV3-2) and J is TRBJ2-7; 15 bases are shared with TRBD2. This TCR was sampled from a woman between 50 and 59 years old with acute or convalescent COVID-19. The CDR3 bases are TGTGCCAGCAGCCAAGAACCCCGCGGACTAGCGGGGGGGTTCCACGAGCAGTACTTC. This codes for CASSQEPRGLAGGFHEQYF.